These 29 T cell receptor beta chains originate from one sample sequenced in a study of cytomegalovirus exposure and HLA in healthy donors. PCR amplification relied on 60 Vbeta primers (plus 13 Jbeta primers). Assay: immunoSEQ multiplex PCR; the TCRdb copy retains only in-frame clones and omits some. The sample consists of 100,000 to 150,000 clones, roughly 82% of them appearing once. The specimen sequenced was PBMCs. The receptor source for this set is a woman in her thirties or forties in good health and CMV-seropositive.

DNA for the CDR3: TGTGCCAGCAGCCTTGCGTCCTACGAGCAGTACTTC. Its protein is CASSLASYEQYF. The chain carries TRBV5-6 and TRBJ2-5; D is uncertain. The DNA end is a closer match to TRBJ2-7, so the J assignment may be wrong. Germline V CDR1 and CDR2: SGHDT, YYEEEE. The CDR3 consists of 12 residues.

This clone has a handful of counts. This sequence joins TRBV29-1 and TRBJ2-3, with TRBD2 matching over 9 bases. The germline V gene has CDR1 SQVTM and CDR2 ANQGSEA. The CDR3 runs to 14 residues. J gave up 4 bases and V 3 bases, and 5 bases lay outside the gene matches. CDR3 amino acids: CSVDGGRGADTQYF. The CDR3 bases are TGCAGCGTTGATGGCGGGAGGGGGGCAGATACGCAGTATTTT.

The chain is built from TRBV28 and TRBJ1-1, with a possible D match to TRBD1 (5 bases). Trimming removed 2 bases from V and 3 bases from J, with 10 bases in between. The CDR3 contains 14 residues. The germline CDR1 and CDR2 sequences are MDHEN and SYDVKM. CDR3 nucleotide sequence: TGTGCCAGCAGTTTACCCGACAGTTACACTGAAGCTTTCTTT. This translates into CASSLPDSYTEAFF.

In nucleotides, the CDR3 is TGTGCCACCAGCAGAAGAGGGGGGGAGGGGCGATATGGCTACACCTTC. Translating gives CATSRRGGEGRYGYTF. This chain joins TRBV15 and TRBJ1-2; TRBD1 might be the D (6 bases). The CDR3 extends over 16 amino acids. Trimming took off 2 bases at V and 5 bases at J, with 18 bases between the two ends. Germline V gene lookup returns CDR1 LNHNV and CDR2 YYDKDF (reference sequence).

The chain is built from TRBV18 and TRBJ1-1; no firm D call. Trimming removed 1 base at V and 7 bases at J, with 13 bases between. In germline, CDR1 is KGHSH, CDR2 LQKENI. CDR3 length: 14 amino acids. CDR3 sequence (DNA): TGTGCCAGCTCACCACGGCCCGGGGATTTTGAAGCTTTCTTT. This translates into CASSPRPGDFEAFF.

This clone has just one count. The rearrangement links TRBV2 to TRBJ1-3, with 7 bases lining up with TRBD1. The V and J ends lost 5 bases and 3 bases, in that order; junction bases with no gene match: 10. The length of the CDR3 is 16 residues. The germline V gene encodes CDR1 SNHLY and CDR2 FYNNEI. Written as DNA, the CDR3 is TGTGCCAGCAGTACCGGACAGGTGCCTTTTGGAAACACCATATATTTT. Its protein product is CASSTGQVPFGNTIYF.

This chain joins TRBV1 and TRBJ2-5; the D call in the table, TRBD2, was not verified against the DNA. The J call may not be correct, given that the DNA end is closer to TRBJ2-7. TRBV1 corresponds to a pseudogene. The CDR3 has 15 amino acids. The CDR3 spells CTSSELAGGLYEQYF. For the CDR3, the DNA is TGCACCAGCAGCGAACTAGCGGGAGGACTATACGAGCAGTACTTC.

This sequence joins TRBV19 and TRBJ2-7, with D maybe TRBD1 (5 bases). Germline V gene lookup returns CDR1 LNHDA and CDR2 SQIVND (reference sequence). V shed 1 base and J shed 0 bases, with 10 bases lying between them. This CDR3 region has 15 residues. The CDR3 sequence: CASSIAQGPSYEQYF. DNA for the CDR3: TGTGCCAGTAGTATAGCTCAGGGTCCCTCCTACGAGCAGTACTTC.

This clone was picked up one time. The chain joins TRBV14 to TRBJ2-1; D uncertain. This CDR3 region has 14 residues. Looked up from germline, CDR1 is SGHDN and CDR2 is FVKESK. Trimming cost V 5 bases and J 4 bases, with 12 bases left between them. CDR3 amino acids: CASSSAQLYNEQFF. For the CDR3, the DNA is TGTGCCAGCAGCAGCGCCCAATTATACAATGAGCAGTTCTTC.

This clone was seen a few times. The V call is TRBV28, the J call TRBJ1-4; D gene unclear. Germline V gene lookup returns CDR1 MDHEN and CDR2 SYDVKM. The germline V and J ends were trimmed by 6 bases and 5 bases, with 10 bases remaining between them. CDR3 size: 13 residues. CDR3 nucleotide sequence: TGTGCCAGCAGAAGAAGCGGGAATGAAAAACTGTTTTTT. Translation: CASRRSGNEKLFF.

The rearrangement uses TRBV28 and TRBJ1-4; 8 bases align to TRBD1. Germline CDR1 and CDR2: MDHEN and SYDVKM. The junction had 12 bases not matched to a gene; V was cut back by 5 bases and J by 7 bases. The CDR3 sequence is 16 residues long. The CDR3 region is CASSPHTGGIGEKLFF. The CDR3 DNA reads TGTGCCAGCAGTCCGCATACAGGGGGGATTGGTGAAAAACTGTTTTTT.

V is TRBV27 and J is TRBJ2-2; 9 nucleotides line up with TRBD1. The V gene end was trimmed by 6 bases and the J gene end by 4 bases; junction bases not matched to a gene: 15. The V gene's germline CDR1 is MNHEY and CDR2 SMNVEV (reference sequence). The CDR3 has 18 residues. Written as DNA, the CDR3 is TGTGCCAGCAGCCTCTCCGGGACAGGGTCTTGGGCCACCGGGGAGCTGTTTTTT. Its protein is CASSLSGTGSWATGELFF.

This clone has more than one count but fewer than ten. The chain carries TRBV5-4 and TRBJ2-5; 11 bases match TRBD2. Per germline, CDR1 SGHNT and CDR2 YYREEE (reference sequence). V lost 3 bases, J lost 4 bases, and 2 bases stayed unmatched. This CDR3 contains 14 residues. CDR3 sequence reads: CASSSLAGGETQYF. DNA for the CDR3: TGTGCCAGCAGCTCTCTAGCGGGAGGAGAGACCCAGTACTTC.

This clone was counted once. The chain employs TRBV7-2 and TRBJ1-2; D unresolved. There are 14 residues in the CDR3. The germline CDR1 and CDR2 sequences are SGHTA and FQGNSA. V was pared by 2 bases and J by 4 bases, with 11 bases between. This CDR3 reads CASSLYNEAYGYTF. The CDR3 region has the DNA TGTGCCAGCAGCTTATATAACGAAGCCTATGGCTACACCTTC.

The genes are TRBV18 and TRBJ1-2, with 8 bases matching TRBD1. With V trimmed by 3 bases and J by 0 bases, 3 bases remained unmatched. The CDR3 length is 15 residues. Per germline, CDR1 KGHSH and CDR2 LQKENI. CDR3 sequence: CASSPRTGTNYGYTF. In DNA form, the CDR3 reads TGTGCCAGCTCACCCAGGACAGGGACTAACTATGGCTACACCTTC. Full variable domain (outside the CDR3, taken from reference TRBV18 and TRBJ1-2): NAGVMQNPRHLVRRRGQEARLRCSPMKGHSHVYWYRQLPEEGLKFMVYLQKENIIDESGMPKERFSAEFPKEGPSILRIQQVVRGDSAAYFCASSPRTGTNYGYTFGSGTRLTVV.

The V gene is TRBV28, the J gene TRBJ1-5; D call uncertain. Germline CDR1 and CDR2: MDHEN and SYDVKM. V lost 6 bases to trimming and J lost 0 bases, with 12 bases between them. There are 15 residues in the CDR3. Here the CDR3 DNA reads TGTGCCAGCAGCCCGACAACCCTTAGCAATCAGCCCCAGCATTTT. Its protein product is CASSPTTLSNQPQHF.

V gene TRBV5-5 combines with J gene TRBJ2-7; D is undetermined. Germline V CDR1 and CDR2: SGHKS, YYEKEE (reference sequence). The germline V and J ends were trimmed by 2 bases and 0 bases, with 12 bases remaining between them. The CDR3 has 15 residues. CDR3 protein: CASSFGPFGSYEQYF. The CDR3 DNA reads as TGTGCCAGCAGCTTTGGCCCTTTTGGCTCCTACGAGCAGTACTTC.

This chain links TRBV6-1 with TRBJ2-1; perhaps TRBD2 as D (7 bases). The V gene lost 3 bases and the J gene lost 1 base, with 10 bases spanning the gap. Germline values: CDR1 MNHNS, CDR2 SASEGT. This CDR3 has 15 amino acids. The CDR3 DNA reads TGTGCCAGCAGTGAGGCGGGGGCTTCCTACAATGAGCAGTTCTTC. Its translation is CASSEAGASYNEQFF.

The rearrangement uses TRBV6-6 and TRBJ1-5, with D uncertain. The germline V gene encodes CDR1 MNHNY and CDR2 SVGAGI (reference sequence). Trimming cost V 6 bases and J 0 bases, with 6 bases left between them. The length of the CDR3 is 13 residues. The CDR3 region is CASSQLSNQPQHF. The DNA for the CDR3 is TGTGCCAGCAGCCAACTTAGCAATCAGCCCCAGCATTTT.

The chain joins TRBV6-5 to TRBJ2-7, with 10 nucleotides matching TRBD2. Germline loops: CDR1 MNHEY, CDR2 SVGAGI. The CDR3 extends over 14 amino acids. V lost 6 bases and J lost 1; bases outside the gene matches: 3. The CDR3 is CASRLLAGSYEQYF. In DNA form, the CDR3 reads TGTGCCAGCAGGTTACTAGCGGGATCCTACGAGCAGTACTTC.

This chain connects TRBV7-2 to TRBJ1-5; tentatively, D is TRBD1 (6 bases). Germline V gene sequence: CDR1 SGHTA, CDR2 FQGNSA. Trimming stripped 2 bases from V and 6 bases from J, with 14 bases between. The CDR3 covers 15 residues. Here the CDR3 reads CASSLQGQLGQPQHF. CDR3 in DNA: TGTGCCAGCAGCTTACAAGGACAGTTGGGTCAGCCCCAGCATTTT.

The CDR3 bases are TGCGCCAGCAGCTTGTGGGGGGGCAAAGGCGAGCAGTACTTC. Encoded protein: CASSLWGGKGEQYF. The chain couples TRBV5-1 to TRBJ2-7; maybe TRBD2 (7 bases). Trimming took 1 base from V and 6 from J, leaving 14 bases between them. CDR1 and CDR2 from the germline V gene are SGHRS and YFSETQ. This CDR3 has 14 residues.

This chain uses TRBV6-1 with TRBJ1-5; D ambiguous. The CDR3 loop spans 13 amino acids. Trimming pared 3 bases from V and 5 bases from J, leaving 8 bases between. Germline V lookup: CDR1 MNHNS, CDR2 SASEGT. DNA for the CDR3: TGTGCCAGCAGTGAGCGGGGAGATCAGCCCCAGCATTTT. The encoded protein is CASSERGDQPQHF.

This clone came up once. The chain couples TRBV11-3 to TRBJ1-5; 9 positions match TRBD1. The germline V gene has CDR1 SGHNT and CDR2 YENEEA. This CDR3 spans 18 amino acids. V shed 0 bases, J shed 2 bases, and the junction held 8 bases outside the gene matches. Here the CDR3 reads CASSLDITGGNGNQPQHF. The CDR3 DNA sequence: TGTGCCAGCAGCTTAGATATCACAGGGGGCAATGGCAATCAGCCCCAGCATTTT.

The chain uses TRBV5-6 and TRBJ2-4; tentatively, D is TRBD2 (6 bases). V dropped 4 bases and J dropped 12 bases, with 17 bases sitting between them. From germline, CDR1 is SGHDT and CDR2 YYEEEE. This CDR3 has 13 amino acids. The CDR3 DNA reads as TGTGCCAGCAGCCGATTGGGGGGAGTTACTCAGTACTTC. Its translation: CASSRLGGVTQYF.

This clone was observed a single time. The CDR3 DNA follows: TGTGCCAGCAGTGGATCATCCAGGCACCCGAACACTGAAGCTTTCTTT. Protein: CASSGSSRHPNTEAFF. The chain couples TRBV25-1 to TRBJ1-1; D not certain. The CDR3 runs to 16 residues. The V end lost 4 bases, the J end lost 1 base, and 16 bases lay between the germline ends. Germline CDR1 MGHDK, CDR2 SYGVNS.

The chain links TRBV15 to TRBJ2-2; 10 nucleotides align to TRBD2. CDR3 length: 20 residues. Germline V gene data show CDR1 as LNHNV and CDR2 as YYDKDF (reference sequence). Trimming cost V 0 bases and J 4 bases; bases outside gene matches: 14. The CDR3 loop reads CATSRDDPILAGDGTGELFF. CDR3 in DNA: TGTGCCACCAGCAGAGATGACCCCATTCTAGCGGGAGATGGCACCGGGGAGCTGTTTTTT.

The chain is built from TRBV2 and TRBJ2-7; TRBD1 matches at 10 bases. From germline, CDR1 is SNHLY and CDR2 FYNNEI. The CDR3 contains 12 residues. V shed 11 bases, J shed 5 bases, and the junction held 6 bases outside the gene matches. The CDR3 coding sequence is TGTGCCTCCGGGACAGGGGTGCACGAGCAGTACTTC. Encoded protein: CASGTGVHEQYF. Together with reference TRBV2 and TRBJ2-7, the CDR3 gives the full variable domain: EPEVTQTPSHQVTQMGQEVILRCVPISNHLYFYWYRQILGQKVEFLVSFYNNEISEKSEIFDDQFSVERPDGSNFTLKIRSTKLEDSAMYFCASGTGVHEQYFGPGTRLTVT.

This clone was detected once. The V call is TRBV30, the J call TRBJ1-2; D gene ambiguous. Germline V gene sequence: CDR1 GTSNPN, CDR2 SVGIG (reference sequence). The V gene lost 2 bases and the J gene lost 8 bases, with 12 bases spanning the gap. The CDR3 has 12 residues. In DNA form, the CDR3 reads TGTGCCTGGAGTCCGAGATTTGCCGGCTACACCTTC. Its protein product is CAWSPRFAGYTF.